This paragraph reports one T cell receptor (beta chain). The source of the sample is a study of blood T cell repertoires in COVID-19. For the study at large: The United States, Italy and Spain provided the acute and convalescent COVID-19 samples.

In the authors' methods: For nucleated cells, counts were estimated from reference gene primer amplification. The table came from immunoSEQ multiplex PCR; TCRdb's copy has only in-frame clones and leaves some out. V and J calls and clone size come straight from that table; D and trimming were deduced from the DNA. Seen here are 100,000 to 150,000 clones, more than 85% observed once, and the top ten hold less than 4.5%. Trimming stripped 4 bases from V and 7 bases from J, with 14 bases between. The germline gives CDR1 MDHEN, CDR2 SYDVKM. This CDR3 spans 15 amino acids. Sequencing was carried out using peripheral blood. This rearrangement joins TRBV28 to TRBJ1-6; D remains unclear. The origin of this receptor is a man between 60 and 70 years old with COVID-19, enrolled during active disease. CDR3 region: CASSSWTSGNSPLHF. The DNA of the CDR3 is TGTGCCAGCAGTTCGTGGACCTCGGGGAATTCACCCCTCCACTTT.